The 7 T cell receptor beta chains in this list originate from one sample, sequenced in a study of graft-versus-host responses after intestinal transplantation (dated by TCRdb to the early 2020s). The library came from the immunoSEQ multiplex PCR assay. The clones in this table, taken by TCRdb from immuneACCESS, are in-frame only. Not every clone is retained; where verified, under half of the shortfall comes from an unresolved V gene, and the cause of the rest is unknown. Here the sample has over 65,000 clones; approximately 90% occur a single time. The ten largest clonotypes hold 6% to 9% of the sample. The sample's time point, from its label and the paper: cells obtained before transplantation from donor or recipient. No antigens are known for them. The input for sequencing was unstimulated CD8+ T cells sorted from spleen or lymph node cells, taken before transplant. The receptors originated from a human donor who was the organ donor for an intestinal transplant.

The table lists this clone with a few counts. The chain employs TRBV7-9 and TRBJ1-3; unclear D gene. Germline V gene data show CDR1 as SEHNR and CDR2 as FQNEAQ (reference sequence). V was shortened by 3 bases and J by 5 bases, with 14 bases between the two germline ends. This CDR3 has 15 residues. CDR3 sequence reads: CASSFWPRARNTIYF. The CDR3 DNA reads TGTGCCAGCAGCTTCTGGCCGCGAGCCCGAAACACCATATATTTT.

This clone has just one count. The chain has TRBV6-1 and TRBJ2-7, with 9 positions matching TRBD1. From germline, CDR1 is MNHNS and CDR2 SASEGT. The CDR3 is made up of 16 amino acids. Unmatched junction bases numbered 9, after V lost 1 base and J lost 5 bases. CDR3 DNA sequence: TGTGCCAGCAGTGAAGAGGGGACAGGGATCCGAGACGAGCAGTACTTC. This gives the protein CASSEEGTGIRDEQYF.

The genes are TRBV4-1 and TRBJ2-1; TRBD1 agrees at 10 bases. The germline V gene encodes CDR1 MGHRA and CDR2 YSYEKL. With V trimmed by 3 bases and J by 3 bases, 2 bases remained unmatched. The CDR3 consists of 15 residues. The CDR3 protein is CASSHGTGDYNEQFF. The CDR3 DNA sequence: TGCGCCAGCAGCCACGGGACAGGGGACTACAATGAGCAGTTCTTC.

In this sample, this clone turned up once. The chain carries TRBV6-5 and TRBJ1-5; 7 bases align to TRBD1. The CDR3 covers 14 residues. Germline-derived CDR1 and CDR2 are MNHEY and SVGAGI. Trimming took 2 bases from V and 4 from J; bases not matched to a gene: 2. The CDR3 is CASSYGTANQPQHF. DNA for the CDR3: TGTGCCAGCAGTTACGGGACAGCTAATCAGCCCCAGCATTTT.

J is TRBJ1-1 and V is TRBV19; the D gene is possibly TRBD1 (6 bases). Trimming removed 6 bases at V and 11 bases at J, with 16 bases between. Germline loops: CDR1 LNHDA, CDR2 SQIVND (reference sequence). The CDR3 runs to 12 residues. CDR3 DNA: TGTGCCAGTAGATCTAACAGGGCCGATGCTTTCTTT. The encoded protein is CASRSNRADAFF.

In this sample, this clone turned up once. The gene calls are TRBV4-1 and TRBJ1-2; D remains unclear. V lost 10 bases and J lost 4, with 13 bases in between. CDR3 length equals 12 residues. Per the germline V gene, CDR1 is MGHRA and CDR2 is YSYEKL. CDR3 sequence reads: CATLSTLYGYTF. The CDR3 DNA reads TGCGCCACCCTTAGTACGCTCTATGGCTACACCTTC.

This clone was seen a few times. This same CDR3 is encoded by further DNA sequences in the sample. The gene calls are TRBV28 and TRBJ1-1; no reliable D call. The CDR3 runs 11 residues. The germline V gene has CDR1 MDHEN and CDR2 SYDVKM. Trimming took off 2 bases at V and 3 bases at J, with 1 base between the two ends. The CDR3 loop is CASSLDTEAFF. CDR3 bases: TGTGCCAGCAGTTTAGACACTGAAGCTTTCTTT. Filled out from reference TRBV28 and TRBJ1-1, the complete variable domain reads DVKVTQSSRYLVKRTGEKVFLECVQDMDHENMFWYRQDPGLGLRLIYFSYDVKMKEKGDIPEGYSVSREKKERFSLILESASTNQTSMYLCASSLDTEAFFGQGTRLTVV.